A single sample is the source of the 25 T cell receptor beta chains below, sequenced in a study of blood T cell repertoires in COVID-19. Generated by immunoSEQ multiplex PCR, the TCRdb table keeps only in-frame clones and is missing some. Counted here are about 230,000 clones, under 90% occurring once; the ten biggest clones make up less than 4.5%. Material: PBMCs or T cells enriched from blood (not recorded which). These receptor sequences come from a woman between 25 and 40 years old with acute COVID-19.

The chain is built from TRBV7-9 and TRBJ1-2, with 11 bases matching TRBD1. The germline V gene encodes CDR1 SEHNR and CDR2 FQNEAQ (reference sequence). The ends lost 5 bases at V and 6 bases at J; junction bases unmatched: 8. This CDR3 has 15 residues. CDR3 in amino acids: CASSPGQGATDGYTF. CDR3 nucleotide sequence: TGTGCCAGCAGCCCAGGACAGGGGGCGACCGATGGCTACACCTTC.

This CDR3 is CASTWTGEAYYGYTF. The DNA of the CDR3 is TGTGCCAGCACCTGGACAGGCGAGGCCTACTATGGCTACACCTTC. This chain connects TRBV6-5 to TRBJ1-2, with 7 bases lining up with TRBD1. The CDR3 spans 15 residues. Germline V gives CDR1 MNHEY, CDR2 SVGAGI. Trimming cost V 7 bases and J 3 bases; bases outside gene matches: 11.

The chain joins TRBV29-1 to TRBJ1-2, with a tentative D call TRBD1 (5 bases). V was cut by 7 bases and J by 7 bases, with 19 bases left in between. Germline V gene lookup returns CDR1 SQVTM and CDR2 ANQGSEA. The CDR3 sequence is 13 residues long. The DNA of the CDR3 is TGCAGCGCCGACGGGGGGTTTTGGCGTGGCTACACCTTC. It specifies CSADGGFWRGYTF.

The chain is built from TRBV28 and TRBJ1-3, with D maybe TRBD1 (6 bases). Trimming removed 6 bases at V and 0 bases at J, with 15 bases between. The CDR3 runs to 16 residues. The germline gives CDR1 MDHEN, CDR2 SYDVKM. In DNA form, the CDR3 reads TGTGCCAGCAGCCGGGGGGCCGCAATCTCTGGAAACACCATATATTTT. Translated: CASSRGAAISGNTIYF.

The chain carries TRBV2 and TRBJ1-5; TRBD1 matches at 7 bases. Per the germline V gene, CDR1 is SNHLY and CDR2 is FYNNEI. Unmatched junction bases numbered 9, after V lost 7 bases and J lost 6 bases. The length of the CDR3 is 14 residues. The chain's CDR3 is CASTRDSGIQPQHF. In DNA, the CDR3 is TGTGCCAGCACCCGGGACAGTGGGATTCAGCCCCAGCATTTT.

CDR3 region: CASSLGLYGYTF. The CDR3 region has the DNA TGTGCCAGCAGCTTGGGACTCTATGGCTACACCTTC. This chain connects TRBV11-2 to TRBJ1-2, with a tentative D call TRBD1 (5 bases). The CDR3 length is 12 residues. V shed 3 bases and J shed 4 bases, with 6 bases lying between them. CDR1 and CDR2 (germline): SGHAT, FQNNGV.

V is TRBV5-5 and J is TRBJ2-5; TRBD2 aligns across 10 bases. The CDR3 has 18 residues. V dropped 4 bases and J dropped 2; count of bases not matched to a gene: 14. CDR1 and CDR2 from the germline V gene are SGHKS and YYEKEE (reference sequence). The CDR3 DNA reads as TGTGCCAGCAGCCCCGGGACTCTAGCGGGGGCCACGCAAGAGACCCAGTACTTC. It codes for CASSPGTLAGATQETQYF.

The chain uses TRBV27 and TRBJ1-2, with 7 bases matching TRBD1. The CDR3 spans 18 residues. Germline V CDR1 and CDR2: MNHEY, SMNVEV (reference sequence). J was trimmed by 3 bases and V by 5 bases; bases with no gene match: 18. The CDR3 DNA follows: TGTGCCAGCAGTCTTTACGATCCGACAGGGCTGATGGACTATGGCTACACCTTC. Translated, it gives CASSLYDPTGLMDYGYTF.

The chain recombines TRBV7-8 with TRBJ1-5; weak D call: TRBD1 (5 bases). Germline assignment: CDR1 SGHVS and CDR2 FQNEAQ. Trimming pared 5 bases from V and 2 bases from J, leaving 10 bases between. The CDR3 is made up of 14 amino acids. The CDR3 protein is CASSTIGGNQPQHF. The CDR3 DNA sequence: TGTGCCAGCAGCACGATAGGGGGCAATCAGCCCCAGCATTTT.

This chain joins TRBV28 and TRBJ1-2; D call uncertain. The CDR3 is 16 amino acids. Germline V gene sequence: CDR1 MDHEN, CDR2 SYDVKM. Trimming cost V 7 bases and J 0 bases, with 18 bases left between them. The CDR3 DNA reads TGTGCCAGCACCGTGAGCGGAGACACCACTAACTATGGCTACACCTTC. The encoded protein is CASTVSGDTTNYGYTF.

This chain connects TRBV5-1 to TRBJ2-5; TRBD2 agrees at 12 bases. The germline gives CDR1 SGHRS, CDR2 YFSETQ. This CDR3 is built from 16 residues. J gave up 5 bases and V 0 bases, and 5 bases lay outside the gene matches. CDR3 protein: CASSLDLAGGPETQYF. In DNA, the CDR3 is TGCGCCAGCAGCTTGGACCTAGCGGGGGGGCCGGAGACCCAGTACTTC.

This chain uses TRBV2 with TRBJ1-4, with 7 bases identical to TRBD1. There are 14 residues in the CDR3. Germline CDR1 reads SNHLY; CDR2 reads FYNNEI. After removal of 5 bases from V and 5 bases from J, the junction contained 5 bases not matched to a gene. DNA for the CDR3: TGTGCCAGCAGTCCACAGGGGAGGAATGAAAAACTGTTTTTT. It encodes CASSPQGRNEKLFF.

This sequence joins TRBV29-1 and TRBJ2-1; no clear D gene. CDR1 and CDR2 from the germline V gene are SQVTM and ANQGSEA. CDR3 length: 13 residues. The V end lost 4 bases, the J end lost 2 bases, and 9 bases lay between the germline ends. This CDR3 is CSVVSRTYNEQFF. In DNA form, the CDR3 reads TGCAGCGTTGTTAGCAGAACCTACAATGAGCAGTTCTTC.

This sequence joins TRBV5-1 and TRBJ1-1; possibly TRBD1 for D (6 bases). This CDR3 contains 18 residues. V gave up 0 bases and J gave up 0 bases, with 18 bases separating them. Germline V gene sequence: CDR1 SGHRS, CDR2 YFSETQ. This CDR3 reads CASSLARGAAYMNTEAFF. Here the CDR3 DNA reads TGCGCCAGCAGCTTGGCCAGGGGAGCCGCCTATATGAACACTGAAGCTTTCTTT.

The rearrangement joins TRBV9 to TRBJ2-2, with D unresolved. Germline loops: CDR1 SGDLS, CDR2 YYNGEE. Trimming removed 3 bases from V and 3 bases from J, with 9 bases in between. This CDR3 contains 14 residues. Written as DNA, the CDR3 is TGTGCCAGCAGCGCTGGAGACGACACCGGGGAGCTGTTTTTT. Protein: CASSAGDDTGELFF. Using reference TRBV9 and TRBJ2-2 for the parts outside the CDR3, the full variable domain is DSGVTQTPKHLITATGQRVTLRCSPRSGDLSVYWYQQSLDQGLQFLIQYYNGEERAKGNILERFSAQQFPDLHSELNLSSLELGDSALYFCASSAGDDTGELFFGEGSRLTVL.

The V call is TRBV2, the J call TRBJ1-4; D gene uncertain. The CDR3 is 12 residues long. Trimming stripped 4 bases from V and 8 bases from J, with 8 bases between. Germline V gene data show CDR1 as SNHLY and CDR2 as FYNNEI. The DNA for the CDR3 is TGTGCCAGCAGTGCAAATGGCGAAAAACTGTTTTTT. It codes for CASSANGEKLFF.

This chain uses TRBV30 with TRBJ1-1, with D possibly matching TRBD1 (6 bases). The CDR3 is 14 residues long. The germline gives CDR1 GTSNPN, CDR2 SVGIG (reference sequence). Trimming took off 2 bases at V and 4 bases at J, with 14 bases between the two ends. DNA of the CDR3: TGTGCCTGGAGTCTCAGGGGACGGGGCACTGAAGCTTTCTTT. It specifies CAWSLRGRGTEAFF.

The chain has TRBV12-3 or TRBV12-4 and TRBJ1-1; D remains ambiguous. The V gene lost 1 base and the J gene lost 7 bases, with 7 bases spanning the gap. This CDR3 has 12 residues. The CDR3 region has the DNA TGTGCCAGCAGTTTAGTGTTGAGTGAAGCTTTCTTT. It yields the protein CASSLVLSEAFF.

The V gene is TRBV7-8, the J gene TRBJ1-1; possibly TRBD1 for D (5 bases). Trimming removed 2 bases from V and 4 bases from J, with 11 bases in between. The CDR3 is 14 residues long. Looked up from germline, CDR1 is SGHVS and CDR2 is FQNEAQ. Written as DNA, the CDR3 is TGTGCCAGCAGCTTACAGGGTGGGTTCACTGAAGCTTTCTTT. Residues: CASSLQGGFTEAFF.

CDR3 in DNA: TGCGCCAGCAGCTTTTCTAGCGGGGGGAACAATGAGCAGTTCTTC. Its protein is CASSFSSGGNNEQFF. The V gene is TRBV5-1, the J gene TRBJ2-1; TRBD2 matches at 11 bases. The V gene's germline CDR1 is SGHRS and CDR2 YFSETQ. CDR3 length equals 15 residues. After removal of 2 bases from V and 5 bases from J, the junction contained 3 bases not matched to a gene. The full variable domain, in which reference TRBV5-1 and TRBJ2-1 provide the parts outside the CDR3, is KAGVTQTPRYLIKTRGQQVTLSCSPISGHRSVSWYQQTPGQGLQFLFEYFSETQRNKGNFPGRFSGRQFSNSRSEMNVSTLELGDSALYLCASSFSSGGNNEQFFGPGTRLTVL.

The rearrangement links TRBV6-5 to TRBJ1-1, with 8 positions matching TRBD1. The CDR3 totals 16 residues. Per germline, CDR1 MNHEY and CDR2 SVGAGI. V shed 4 bases and J 6 bases; nucleotides not matched to a gene: 13. CDR3 DNA sequence: TGTGCCAGCAGTTCTCTTTTGACAGGGGCTAGATCTGAAGCTTTCTTT. This codes for CASSSLLTGARSEAFF.

The rearrangement joins TRBV5-1 to TRBJ2-3, with 14 bases fitting TRBD2. V was pared by 4 bases and J by 7 bases, with 5 bases of the junction left unmatched. The CDR3 runs to 15 residues. The germline CDR1 and CDR2 sequences are SGHRS and YFSETQ. The CDR3 spells CASSKGLAGDYTQYF. The CDR3 DNA reads as TGCGCCAGCAGCAAGGGACTAGCGGGGGATTATACGCAGTATTTT. Full variable domain (remainder filled in from reference TRBV5-1 and TRBJ2-3): KAGVTQTPRYLIKTRGQQVTLSCSPISGHRSVSWYQQTPGQGLQFLFEYFSETQRNKGNFPGRFSGRQFSNSRSEMNVSTLELGDSALYLCASSKGLAGDYTQYFGPGTRLTVL.

The rearrangement uses TRBV19 and TRBJ2-2; 14 bases map to TRBD2. CDR1 is LNHDA and CDR2 is SQIVND in the germline V gene (reference sequence). V was pared by 5 bases and J by 10 bases, with 9 bases of the junction left unmatched. This CDR3 has 16 residues. The CDR3 is CASSGGLAGGPLELFF. The CDR3 coding sequence is TGTGCCAGTAGTGGCGGACTAGCGGGGGGACCATTGGAGCTGTTTTTT.

The chain carries TRBV19 and TRBJ2-1; maybe TRBD2 (7 bases). This CDR3 comprises 15 residues. Germline V gene data show CDR1 as LNHDA and CDR2 as SQIVND (reference sequence). Deletions cut 3 bases from V and 8 bases from J, with 17 bases between. The CDR3 protein is CASSIFGGAGYEQFF. CDR3 in DNA: TGTGCCAGTAGTATTTTTGGGGGGGCGGGATATGAGCAGTTCTTC.

This chain joins TRBV6-1 and TRBJ1-5; D call uncertain. Germline V CDR1 and CDR2: MNHNS, SASEGT. The CDR3 runs 13 residues. Trimming took 3 bases from V and 9 from J, leaving 12 bases between them. DNA of the CDR3: TGTGCCAGCAGTGAGGGAGTTGCTGGGCCCCAGCATTTT. This gives the protein CASSEGVAGPQHF.